This TCR beta chain stems from a study of immune heterogeneity within non-small cell lung tumors. Regarding the study as a whole: Higher local tumor mutational burden went with moderately higher local T-cell clonality, R roughly 0.36.

It was a multiplex PCR that amplified TCR beta CDR3, with 32 V and 13 J primers. TCRdb ran MiXCR on the multiplex PCR reads and lists one entry per CDR3 protein. This table holds some 2,500 distinct CDR3 sequences, 45% to 65% found once. About this clonotype itself: What it binds is not known.

The CDR3 runs 16 residues. V was trimmed by 5 bases and J by 1 base, leaving 16 bases between them. Germline CDR1 is MNHEY and CDR2 is SVGEGT. Bulk tumor genomic DNA served as template, at roughly 600 ng per sample. Spaced far apart, several biopsies were taken from each primary tumor during surgery. Enrolled individuals presented with untreated, newly diagnosed non-small cell lung cancer and received curative surgery. This sequence was found in a man between 50 and 59 years old with non-small cell lung cancer. This chain uses TRBV6-2 or TRBV6-3 with TRBJ2-3, with D perhaps matching TRBD1 (6 bases). The sample taken for sequencing was lung tumor tissue. The CDR3 is CASSVGHHGGTDTQYF. DNA of the CDR3: TGTGCCAGCAGTGTGGGACACCATGGGGGCACAGATACGCAGTATTTT.